These 16 T cell receptor beta chains were all obtained from the same sample, sequenced in a study of shared clonotypes between healthy human individuals. Here immunoSEQ multiplex PCR was the method, and the copy in TCRdb shows in-frame clones only, minus some. The data show approximately 2.1 million clones, over 90% seen once. Input material: naive CD4+ T cells from PBMCs. The subset: CD45RA+ positively selected. Receptor source: a man aged 18-30 years in good health. Some clones in this sample may be carry-over from other donors' samples.

The rearrangement uses TRBV7-9 and TRBJ2-3; D ambiguous. Trimming shortened V by 3 bases and J by 6 bases, and 10 bases separated the two germline ends. The CDR3 is 13 amino acids. Germline lookup yields CDR1 SEHNR and CDR2 FQNEAQ (reference sequence). The CDR3 protein is CASSLATVDTQYF. In nucleotides, the CDR3 is TGTGCCAGCAGCTTGGCGACCGTTGATACGCAGTATTTT.

The gene calls are TRBV7-2 and TRBJ1-5, with D possibly TRBD1 on 5 matching bases. In germline, CDR1 is SGHTA, CDR2 FQGNSA. V lost 5 bases, J lost 4 bases, and 9 bases lay in between. This CDR3 has 13 amino acids. DNA for the CDR3: TGTGCCAGCAGCGGGGACGGAAATCAGCCCCAGCATTTT. It translates to CASSGDGNQPQHF.

The rearrangement uses TRBV4-3 and TRBJ2-2; TRBD1 agrees at 8 bases. In germline, CDR1 is LGHNA, CDR2 YSLEER. The CDR3 spans 19 residues. The V and J ends lost 0 bases and 3 bases, in that order; junction bases with no gene match: 12. The CDR3 region is CASSQDRPLGQGHTGELFF. The CDR3 region has the DNA TGCGCCAGCAGCCAAGATCGCCCCCTCGGACAGGGCCACACCGGGGAGCTGTTTTTT.

V is TRBV5-1 and J is TRBJ2-7, with 9 bases aligning to TRBD1. V gave up 2 bases and J gave up 6 bases; unmatched junction bases: 21. The CDR3 spans 19 residues. Germline CDR1 is SGHRS and CDR2 is YFSETQ. CDR3 loop: CASSFLGLPVGDREGEQYF. As DNA, the CDR3 is TGCGCCAGCAGCTTCTTGGGGCTCCCCGTGGGGGACAGGGAGGGCGAGCAGTACTTC.

The chain joins TRBV10-3 to TRBJ2-2, with a possible D match to TRBD1 (6 bases). Germline lookup yields CDR1 ENHRY and CDR2 SYGVKD. The CDR3 has 17 amino acids. Trimming removed 0 bases at V and 5 bases at J, with 16 bases between. Written as DNA, the CDR3 is TGTGCCATCAGTGAGTCCAGCACAGGGCTGGAGACCGGGGAGCTGTTTTTT. Protein: CAISESSTGLETGELFF.

The chain employs TRBV9 and TRBJ2-2; 11 nucleotides agree with TRBD2. CDR1 and CDR2 from the germline V gene are SGDLS and YYNGEE. The CDR3 is made up of 18 amino acids. The V segment lost 0 bases and the J segment 6 bases; nucleotides outside the gene matches: 10. The CDR3 is CASSVAGGLAVGAGELFF. The CDR3 DNA follows: TGTGCCAGCAGCGTAGCTGGGGGACTAGCGGTCGGGGCCGGGGAGCTGTTTTTT.

The V and J genes are TRBV6-5 and TRBJ2-3, with D unresolved. The V gene's germline CDR1 is MNHEY and CDR2 SVGAGI. Trimming pared 4 bases from V and 4 bases from J, leaving 6 bases between. This CDR3 comprises 12 residues. The CDR3 DNA reads as TGTGCCAGCAGTTCAACTCCAGATACGCAGTATTTT. As protein: CASSSTPDTQYF.

The gene calls are TRBV19 and TRBJ1-2, with D possibly being TRBD1 (5 bases). CDR3 length: 13 residues. Deletions cut 10 bases from V and 4 bases from J, with 16 bases between. The germline V gene has CDR1 LNHDA and CDR2 SQIVND (reference sequence). In DNA form, the CDR3 reads TGTGCCACCCAGAACCGGGACGCCTATGGCTACACCTTC. This encodes CATQNRDAYGYTF. Combining the CDR3 with reference TRBV19 and TRBJ1-2 gives the whole variable domain DGGITQSPKYLFRKEGQNVTLSCEQNLNHDAMYWYRQDPGQGLRLIYYSQIVNDFQKGDIAEGYSVSREKKESFPLTVTSAQKNPTAFYLCATQNRDAYGYTFGSGTRLTVV.

CDR3 loop: CASSLLYSGSLGGTQYF. CDR3 nucleotides: TGTGCCAGCAGCCTCCTGTATAGCGGGAGCCTCGGGGGGACGCAGTATTTT. The chain combines TRBV11-2 with TRBJ2-3; 9 bases are shared with TRBD2. The J segment lost 9 bases and the V segment lost 5 bases, leaving 18 bases of the junction unmatched. The CDR3 runs 17 residues. Germline CDR1 SGHAT, CDR2 FQNNGV.

This clone has a single count. This rearrangement joins TRBV7-9 to TRBJ2-5; TRBD2 matches at 7 bases. This CDR3 is built from 18 residues. The germline CDR1 and CDR2 sequences are SEHNR and FQNEAQ (reference sequence). The V and J ends lost 1 base and 2 bases, in that order; junction bases with no gene match: 13. The CDR3 DNA reads as TGTGCCAGCAGCTTAGGCACCACGGCTAGCGGCTATCAAGAGACCCAGTACTTC. As protein: CASSLGTTASGYQETQYF.

The J gene is TRBJ2-4, the V gene TRBV4-1; D is undetermined. CDR3 length: 17 residues. V gave up 2 bases and J gave up 0 bases, with 14 bases separating them. Germline V gives CDR1 MGHRA, CDR2 YSYEKL. The CDR3 sequence is CASSQPTVREAKNIQYF. The CDR3 coding sequence is TGCGCCAGCAGCCAACCAACGGTCCGCGAAGCCAAAAACATTCAGTACTTC.

The chain has TRBV7-9 and TRBJ2-1, with TRBD2 identical over 16 bases. V gave up 5 bases and J gave up 9 bases; unmatched junction bases: 13. CDR1 SEHNR and CDR2 FQNEAQ come from the germline V gene (reference sequence). The CDR3 contains 18 residues. DNA of the CDR3: TGTGCCAGCAGCGCCTCCCTTAGGGGACTAGCGGGAGGGGGTGAGCAGTTCTTC. Encoded protein: CASSASLRGLAGGGEQFF. Full variable domain (remainder filled in from reference TRBV7-9 and TRBJ2-1): DTGVSQNPRHKITKRGQNVTFRCDPISEHNRLYWYRQTLGQGPEFLTYFQNEAQLEKSRLLSDRFSAERPKGSFSTLEIQRTEQGDSAMYLCASSASLRGLAGGGEQFFGPGTRLTVL.

The chain links TRBV20-1 to TRBJ2-5; tentative D call: TRBD1 (7 bases). Deletions cut 3 bases from V and 11 bases from J, with 13 bases between. This CDR3 region has 11 residues. Germline V gene sequence: CDR1 DFQATT, CDR2 SNEGSKA (reference sequence). CDR3 in amino acids: CSARGRGVQYF. DNA for the CDR3: TGCAGTGCTAGGGGCAGGGGGGTTCAGTACTTC.

The genes are TRBV15 and TRBJ2-3; 9 bases fit TRBD1. Germline CDR1 reads LNHNV; CDR2 reads YYDKDF (reference sequence). With 5 bases clipped from V and 4 bases from J, the junction kept 13 bases outside the gene matches. The CDR3 sequence is 17 residues long. The DNA of the CDR3 is TGTGCCACCAGCGTTTACCGGGGGACAGGGACCCCAGATACGCAGTATTTT. Its translation is CATSVYRGTGTPDTQYF.

This clone was observed once. This rearrangement joins TRBV2 to TRBJ2-2; D not certain. Germline CDR1 SNHLY, CDR2 FYNNEI. There are 14 residues in the CDR3. Trimming removed 5 bases at V and 4 bases at J, with 11 bases between. The CDR3 DNA is TGTGCCAGCAGTCCCGACCTGGGCACCGGGGAGCTGTTTTTT. This sequence encodes CASSPDLGTGELFF.

The CDR3 DNA reads TGTGCCAGCAGCCGGAGACAGGGGGGGGGCTACGAGCAGTACTTC. This sequence encodes CASSRRQGGGYEQYF. This chain connects TRBV6-5 to TRBJ2-7, with 9 bases that match TRBD1. CDR3 length: 15 amino acids. Unmatched junction bases numbered 9, after V lost 6 bases and J lost 3 bases. The V gene's germline CDR1 is MNHEY and CDR2 SVGAGI.